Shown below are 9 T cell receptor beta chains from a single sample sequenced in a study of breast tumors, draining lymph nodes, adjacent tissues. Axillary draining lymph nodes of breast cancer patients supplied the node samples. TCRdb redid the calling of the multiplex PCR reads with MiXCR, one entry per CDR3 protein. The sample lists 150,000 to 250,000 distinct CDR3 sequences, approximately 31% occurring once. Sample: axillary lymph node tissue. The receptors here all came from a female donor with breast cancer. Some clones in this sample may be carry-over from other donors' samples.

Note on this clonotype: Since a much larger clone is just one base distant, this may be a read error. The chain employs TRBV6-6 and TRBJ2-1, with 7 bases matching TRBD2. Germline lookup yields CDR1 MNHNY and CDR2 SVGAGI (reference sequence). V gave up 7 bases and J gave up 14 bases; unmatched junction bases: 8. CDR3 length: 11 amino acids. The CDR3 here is CASTLGRGEFF. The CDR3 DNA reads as TGTGCCAGCACCCTTGGGAGGGGAGAGTTCTTC.

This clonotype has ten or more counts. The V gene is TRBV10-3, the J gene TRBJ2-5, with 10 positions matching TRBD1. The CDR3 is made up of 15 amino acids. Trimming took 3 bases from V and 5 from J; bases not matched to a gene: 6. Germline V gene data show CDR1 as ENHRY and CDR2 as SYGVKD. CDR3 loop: CAISDGTGEGETQYF. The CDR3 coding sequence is TGTGCCATCAGTGACGGGACAGGGGAGGGGGAGACCCAGTACTTC.

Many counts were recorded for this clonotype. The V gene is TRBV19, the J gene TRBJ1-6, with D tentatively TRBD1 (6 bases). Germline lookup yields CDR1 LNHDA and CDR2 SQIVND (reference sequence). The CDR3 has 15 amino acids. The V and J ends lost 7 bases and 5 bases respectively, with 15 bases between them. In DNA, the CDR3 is TGTGCCAGTAAAGTCAGGGCAGGGGATAATTCACCCCTCCACTTT. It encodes CASKVRAGDNSPLHF.

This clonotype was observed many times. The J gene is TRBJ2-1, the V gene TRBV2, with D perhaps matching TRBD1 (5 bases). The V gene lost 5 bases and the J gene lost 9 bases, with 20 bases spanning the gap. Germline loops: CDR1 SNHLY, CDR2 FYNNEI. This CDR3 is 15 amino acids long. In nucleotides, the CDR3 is TGTGCCAGCAGTCTCGGACACTCCCCCATGGCTGAGCAGTTCTTC. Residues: CASSLGHSPMAEQFF.

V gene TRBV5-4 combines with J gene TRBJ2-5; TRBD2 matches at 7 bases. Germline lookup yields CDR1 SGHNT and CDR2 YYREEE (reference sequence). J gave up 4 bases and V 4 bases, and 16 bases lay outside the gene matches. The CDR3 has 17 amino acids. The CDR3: CASSPGTTGNSPETQYF. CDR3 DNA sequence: TGTGCCAGCAGCCCGGGGACTACCGGGAACTCACCAGAGACCCAGTACTTC.

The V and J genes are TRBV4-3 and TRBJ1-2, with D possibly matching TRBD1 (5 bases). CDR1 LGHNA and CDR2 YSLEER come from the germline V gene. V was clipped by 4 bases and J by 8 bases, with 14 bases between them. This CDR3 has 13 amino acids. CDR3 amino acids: CASSPRQLRGYTF. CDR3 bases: TGCGCCAGCAGCCCCAGACAGCTCAGGGGCTACACCTTC.

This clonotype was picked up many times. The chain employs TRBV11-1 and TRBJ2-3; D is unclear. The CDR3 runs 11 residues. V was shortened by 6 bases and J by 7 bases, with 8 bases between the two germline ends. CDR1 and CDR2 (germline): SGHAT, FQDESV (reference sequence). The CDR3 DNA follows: TGTGCCAGCAGGCTGGGCCATACGCAGTATTTT. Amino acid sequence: CASRLGHTQYF.

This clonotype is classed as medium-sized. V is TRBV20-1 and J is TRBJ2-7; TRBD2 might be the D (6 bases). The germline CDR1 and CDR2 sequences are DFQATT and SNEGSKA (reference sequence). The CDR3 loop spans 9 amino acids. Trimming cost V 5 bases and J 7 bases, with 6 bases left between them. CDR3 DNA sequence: TGCAGTGCTGGGAGGGAGCAGTACTTC. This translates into CSAGREQYF.

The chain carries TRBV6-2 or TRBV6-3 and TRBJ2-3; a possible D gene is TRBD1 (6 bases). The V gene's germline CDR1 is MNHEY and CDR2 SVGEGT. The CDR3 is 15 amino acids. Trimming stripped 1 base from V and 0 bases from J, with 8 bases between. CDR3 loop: CASSYLGASTDTQYF. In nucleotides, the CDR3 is TGTGCCAGCAGTTACTTGGGGGCGAGCACAGATACGCAGTATTTT.